This T cell receptor (beta chain) was captured in a study of PD-1 blockade in classical Hodgkin lymphoma. The CDR3 totals 14 residues. Germline V gene sequence: CDR1 LNHDA, CDR2 SQIVND (reference sequence). Trimming cost V 7 bases and J 1 base, with 13 bases left between them. The method was immunoSEQ multiplex PCR; TCRdb's version includes in-frame clones alone and lacks a portion of them. The sample has several thousand clones, 85% to 90% seen once. Relapse after autologous stem cell transplantation occurred in every patient, and brentuximab vedotin exposure varied. This receptor was taken from a human donor with classical Hodgkin lymphoma. The V gene is TRBV19, the J gene TRBJ1-1; a weak D match, TRBD1 (6 bases). The sample consisted of peripheral blood mononuclear cells (PBMCs), taken before the second cycle of nivolumab. CDR3 bases: TGTGCCAGTACCCAGATAGGGGGGAACACTGAAGCTTTCTTT. Encoded protein: CASTQIGGNTEAFF.